The source of this TCR beta chain is a study of blood T cell repertoires in COVID-19. Looking at the study overall: Sites across the United States, Italy and Spain contributed samples from acute and convalescent COVID-19. Sources were T cells, B-cell-depleted T cells, or PBMCs; the material itself was cDNA or gDNA.

Seattle researchers signed up patients amid active infection and tracked them longitudinally. The CDR3 contains 11 residues. Germline V gives CDR1 SGDLS, CDR2 YYNGEE. Trimming took off 0 bases at V and 8 bases at J, with 3 bases between the two ends. Profiling relied on immunoSEQ multiplex PCR, and the TCRdb table lists in-frame clones only, not all of them. This sample has roughly 480,000 clones, with 75% to 90% found just once. This chain joins TRBV9 and TRBJ2-1; D unclear. The sequencing sample was made of peripheral blood. This TCR was sampled from a man younger than 35 with COVID-19, enrolled during active disease. The CDR3 spells CASSVDYEQFF. In nucleotides, the CDR3 is TGTGCCAGCAGCGTAGACTATGAGCAGTTCTTC.